The clone carrying this TCR beta chain was observed at least ten times. The sample originates from a study of T cell repertoires in cytomegalovirus infection. CDR3 length equals 18 residues. Germline lookup yields CDR1 SGHTA and CDR2 FQGNSA. The V gene lost 2 bases and the J gene lost 0 bases, with 14 bases spanning the gap. TCRdb called the reads again in MiXCR, with one record for every CDR3 protein. The repertoire includes some 250,000 distinct CDR3 sequences, roughly 10% of them detected once, and over 12% sits in the top ten. The receptor's source is a human donor in good health (CMV status not recorded). Some clones in this sample may be carry-over from other donors' samples. Sequencing used PBMCs. The rearrangement joins TRBV7-2 to TRBJ2-6, with a weak D call TRBD1 (5 bases). The CDR3 DNA is TGTGCCAGCAGCTTATACCCGAAGGGGCTCTCTGGGGCCAACGTCCTGACTTTC. Translated, it gives CASSLYPKGLSGANVLTF.